The entry that follows covers one T cell receptor beta chain sequence. The antigen remains undetermined. This entry comes from a study of T-cell memory formation after mild COVID-19. General study findings and limits: The study found contracting CD4+ clones mainly in CM and EM and contracting CD8+ clones in EMRA.

TCRdb itself ran the 5' RACE reads through MiXCR, one entry per CDR3 protein. Among about 160,000 distinct CDR3 sequences listed, roughly 30% were seen once. Germline assignment: CDR1 SGHRS and CDR2 YFSETQ. The CDR3 is 13 amino acids. Trimming at V came to 6 bases and at J to 5 bases, leaving 5 bases not matched to a gene. This chain links TRBV5-1 with TRBJ2-1, with 7 bases lining up with TRBD2. The sample comprised PBMCs or a T cell subset sorted from them (not recorded which). The TCR comes from an adult woman who had mild COVID-19 (a few samples of this study predate the infection). Cell type and time point are not known. Here the CDR3 reads CASTSGGDNEQFF. DNA for the CDR3: TGCGCCAGCACCTCTGGGGGGGACAATGAGCAGTTCTTC.